Listed below are T cell receptor beta chains from one sample, sequenced in a study of CD8+ T cells in alopecia areata. Assay used: immunoSEQ multiplex PCR; TCRdb lists only in-frame clones, some missing. In the table there are 45,000 to 60,000 clones, 96% of which are singletons. Sequenced material: CD8+ T cells sorted from blood, taken at week 0. The receptors originated from a human donor with alopecia areata. Both conserved end residues are part of each CDR3. The D gene is left open where the match is weak. For some rows the clone size is stated as once, few or many, or as a class when expanded; others skip it.

CDR3 DNA: TGCGCCAGCAGCCAAGGGGCAGGGACCTACGAGCAGTACTTC; CDR3 protein: CASSQGAGTYEQYF; J gene: TRBJ2-7; D gene: NA; clone size: once; V gene: TRBV4-1
CDR3 DNA: TGCGCCAGCAGCCAGGATGCGGGGGTTAGCTCCTACGAGCAGTACTTC; CDR3 protein: CASSQDAGVSSYEQYF; J gene: TRBJ2-7; D gene: TRBD2; clone size: NA; V gene: TRBV4-1
CDR3 DNA: TGCAGCGTCCGCAGCGGGGGGGCTATGGATGAGCAGTTCTTC; CDR3 protein: CSVRSGGAMDEQFF; J gene: TRBJ2-1; D gene: TRBD2; clone size: NA; V gene: TRBV29-1
CDR3 DNA: TGTGCCAGCAGCGGAACTAGGGACATTCAGTACTTC; CDR3 protein: CASSGTRDIQYF; J gene: TRBJ2-4; D gene: NA; clone size: once; V gene: TRBV7-2
CDR3 DNA: TGTGCCAGCAGTTACTCGTTCCCCCGCAGGAACACTGAAGCTTTCTTT; CDR3 protein: CASSYSFPRRNTEAFF; J gene: TRBJ1-1; D gene: NA; clone size: medium-sized; V gene: TRBV6-6
CDR3 DNA: TGCGCCAGCAGTGAGACTAGCGGGGGTTTCGAGCAGTACTTC; CDR3 protein: CASSETSGGFEQYF; J gene: TRBJ2-7; D gene: TRBD2; clone size: NA; V gene: TRBV10-2
CDR3 DNA: TGTGCCAGCAGTTACTCCGACAGGGGGCTAGATACGCAGTATTTT; CDR3 protein: CASSYSDRGLDTQYF; J gene: TRBJ2-3; D gene: TRBD1; clone size: NA; V gene: TRBV6-5
CDR3 DNA: TGTGCCAGCAGTTTACCCGTAAGCGGGGGGGTAGAAGATACGCAGTATTTT; CDR3 protein: CASSLPVSGGVEDTQYF; J gene: TRBJ2-3; D gene: TRBD2; clone size: NA; V gene: TRBV28
CDR3 DNA: TGCACCAGCAGCCCGAAACAAGAGGGCGCATCAACTAATGAAAAACTGTTTTTT; CDR3 protein: CTSSPKQEGASTNEKLFF; J gene: TRBJ1-4; D gene: NA; clone size: NA; V gene: TRBV1
CDR3 DNA: TGTGCCAGCAGTTTGACCGTACCGGGACCTAGGGCCGGCGGGGAGCTGTTTTTT; CDR3 protein: CASSLTVPGPRAGGELFF; J gene: TRBJ2-2; D gene: NA; clone size: NA; V gene: TRBV5-6
CDR3 DNA: TGTGCCAGCAGGACCTCTTACAGGGGGCGAAACTATGGCTACACCTTC; CDR3 protein: CASRTSYRGRNYGYTF; J gene: TRBJ1-2; D gene: TRBD1; clone size: NA; V gene: TRBV2
CDR3 DNA: TGTGCCAGCAGTTTATGGGCAGGGTATACTGAAGCTTTCTTT; CDR3 protein: CASSLWAGYTEAFF; J gene: TRBJ1-1; D gene: NA; clone size: NA; V gene: TRBV27
CDR3 DNA: TGCGCCAGCAGCCAAGACAGGAACCCTCCTCTTTCGAATACGCAGTATTTT; CDR3 protein: CASSQDRNPPLSNTQYF; J gene: TRBJ2-3; D gene: NA; clone size: NA; V gene: TRBV4-3
CDR3 DNA: TGCGCCAGCAGCTCGTGGATGGGGACTAGCGGGCCACAAGAGACCCAGTACTTC; CDR3 protein: CASSSWMGTSGPQETQYF; J gene: TRBJ2-5; D gene: TRBD2; clone size: NA; V gene: TRBV5-1
CDR3 DNA: TGTGCCAGCAGCCAACACTACGAGCAGTACTTC; CDR3 protein: CASSQHYEQYF; J gene: TRBJ2-7; D gene: NA; clone size: once; V gene: TRBV11-2
CDR3 DNA: TGTGCCAGCAGCTCCATACCATACACAGGGGCGACCGGGGAGCTGTTTTTT; CDR3 protein: CASSSIPYTGATGELFF; J gene: TRBJ2-2; D gene: TRBD1; clone size: NA; V gene: TRBV7-6
CDR3 DNA: TGTGCCATCACCGCCCCTGGGGATACGCAGTATTTT; CDR3 protein: CAITAPGDTQYF; J gene: TRBJ2-3; D gene: NA; clone size: NA; V gene: TRBV10-3
CDR3 DNA: TGTGCCAGCAGTTACGGGCAGGACGAGCAGTACTTC; CDR3 protein: CASSYGQDEQYF; J gene: TRBJ2-7; D gene: NA; clone size: NA; V gene: TRBV6-5
CDR3 DNA: TGCGCCAGCAGCTTGGGGACCTCCCTGGGGGGGACCCAGTACTTC; CDR3 protein: CASSLGTSLGGTQYF; J gene: TRBJ2-5; D gene: NA; clone size: NA; V gene: TRBV5-1
CDR3 DNA: TGTGCCAGTAGGGGACAGGGGTATACCGGGGAGCTGTTTTTT; CDR3 protein: CASRGQGYTGELFF; J gene: TRBJ2-2; D gene: TRBD1; clone size: medium-sized; V gene: TRBV19
CDR3 DNA: TGCGCCAGCAGCCAAGTCTCCGGGATTTTCAATGAGCAGTTCTTC; CDR3 protein: CASSQVSGIFNEQFF; J gene: TRBJ2-1; D gene: NA; clone size: NA; V gene: TRBV4-3
CDR3 DNA: TGTGCCAGCAGCCCGTCGGACTCATACGAGCAGTACTTC; CDR3 protein: CASSPSDSYEQYF; J gene: TRBJ2-7; D gene: NA; clone size: NA; V gene: TRBV7-2
CDR3 DNA: TGTGCCAGCAGTTACGAGGGGACCAGAGGCTACACCTTC; CDR3 protein: CASSYEGTRGYTF; J gene: TRBJ1-2; D gene: NA; clone size: NA; V gene: TRBV6-5
CDR3 DNA: TGCGCCAGCAGCCAATATGACCAAGTGAACACTGAAGCTTTCTTT; CDR3 protein: CASSQYDQVNTEAFF; J gene: TRBJ1-1; D gene: NA; clone size: few; V gene: TRBV4-1
CDR3 DNA: TGTGCCTGGATTGCAACAGGGACCTTGAACACTGAAGCTTTCTTT; CDR3 protein: CAWIATGTLNTEAFF; J gene: TRBJ1-1; D gene: NA; clone size: NA; V gene: TRBV30
CDR3 DNA: TGTGCCAGCAGTTTTTATGGACTAGCGAACAATGAGCAGTTCTTC; CDR3 protein: CASSFYGLANNEQFF; J gene: TRBJ2-1; D gene: TRBD2; clone size: once; V gene: TRBV27
CDR3 DNA: TGTGCCAGCAGCTTATTCAGGGAATTCACAGATACGCAGTATTTT; CDR3 protein: CASSLFREFTDTQYF; J gene: TRBJ2-3; D gene: NA; clone size: NA; V gene: TRBV5-4
CDR3 DNA: TGTGCCAGTACTAGCGGGGGGCCCTCCTACAATGAGCAGTTCTTC; CDR3 protein: CASTSGGPSYNEQFF; J gene: TRBJ2-1; D gene: TRBD2; clone size: once; V gene: TRBV27
CDR3 DNA: TGTGCCAGCACCTCCCGAACCTACGAGCAGTACTTC; CDR3 protein: CASTSRTYEQYF; J gene: TRBJ2-7; D gene: NA; clone size: NA; V gene: TRBV2
CDR3 DNA: TGTGCCAGCAGTCGGGGGAGCACAGATACGCAGTATTTT; CDR3 protein: CASSRGSTDTQYF; J gene: TRBJ2-3; D gene: NA; clone size: NA; V gene: TRBV27
CDR3 DNA: TGCAGCGTTTGTCTCAGGGGAACCGGGGAGCTGTTTTTT; CDR3 protein: CSVCLRGTGELFF; J gene: TRBJ2-2; D gene: NA; clone size: NA; V gene: TRBV29-1
CDR3 DNA: TGTGCCACCAGCTTCCGGACAAGCCCTAACTATGGCTACACCTTC; CDR3 protein: CATSFRTSPNYGYTF; J gene: TRBJ1-2; D gene: NA; clone size: NA; V gene: TRBV15
CDR3 DNA: TGTGCCAGCAGTTACTCCCAGAACACTGAAGCTTTCTTT; CDR3 protein: CASSYSQNTEAFF; J gene: TRBJ1-1; D gene: NA; clone size: NA; V gene: TRBV6-5
CDR3 DNA: TGTGCCATCAGTGAGTCCGGGACTAGCGATGAGCAGTTCTTC; CDR3 protein: CAISESGTSDEQFF; J gene: TRBJ2-1; D gene: TRBD2; clone size: NA; V gene: TRBV10-3
CDR3 DNA: TGTGCCAGCAGGTCTCCTAGAGAGTTGGGCACCGGGGAGCTGTTTTTT; CDR3 protein: CASRSPRELGTGELFF; J gene: TRBJ2-2; D gene: NA; clone size: once; V gene: TRBV7-9
CDR3 DNA: TGTGCCAGCAGCTTAAGGGGAAGGGACAGACACGCGCCCCTCCACTTT; CDR3 protein: CASSLRGRDRHAPLHF; J gene: TRBJ1-6; D gene: TRBD1; clone size: NA; V gene: TRBV7-2
CDR3 DNA: TGTGCCAGCAGCTTTACCGGGACAGGGGGAGATGGCTACACCTTC; CDR3 protein: CASSFTGTGGDGYTF; J gene: TRBJ1-2; D gene: TRBD1; clone size: NA; V gene: TRBV7-2
CDR3 DNA: TGCAGCGTGCTCGGACAGGGCTCCTACGAGCAGTACTTC; CDR3 protein: CSVLGQGSYEQYF; J gene: TRBJ2-7; D gene: TRBD1; clone size: NA; V gene: TRBV29-1
CDR3 DNA: TGTGCCATCAGTGAAGTGGCTAGCGGGGACTACGAGCAGTACTTC; CDR3 protein: CAISEVASGDYEQYF; J gene: TRBJ2-7; D gene: TRBD2; clone size: NA; V gene: TRBV10-3
CDR3 DNA: TGTGCCAGCAGCTCGACTAGCGATAAAGGGAATGAGCAGTTCTTC; CDR3 protein: CASSSTSDKGNEQFF; J gene: TRBJ2-1; D gene: TRBD2; clone size: NA; V gene: TRBV13
CDR3 DNA: TGCAGCGTGACAGGGAACACTGAAGCTTTCTTT; CDR3 protein: CSVTGNTEAFF; J gene: TRBJ1-1; D gene: NA; clone size: NA; V gene: TRBV29-1
CDR3 DNA: TGTGCCAGCAGTTACCTAGGAGGGTTCGGGGAGCTGTTTTTT; CDR3 protein: CASSYLGGFGELFF; J gene: TRBJ2-2; D gene: NA; clone size: NA; V gene: TRBV6-5
CDR3 DNA: TGTGCCAGCAGCTTAGGGGATCAGCTAGCCAAAAACATTCAGTACTTC; CDR3 protein: CASSLGDQLAKNIQYF; J gene: TRBJ2-4; D gene: NA; clone size: NA; V gene: TRBV7-9
CDR3 DNA: TGCGCCAGCAGTCCCGGTCCCCTGAGCAGCTATGGCTACACCTTC; CDR3 protein: CASSPGPLSSYGYTF; J gene: TRBJ1-2; D gene: NA; clone size: NA; V gene: TRBV4-1
CDR3 DNA: TGTGCCAGCAGTTACCGTGAAGGTTCCGCTGAGACCCAGTACTTC; CDR3 protein: CASSYREGSAETQYF; J gene: TRBJ2-5; D gene: NA; clone size: NA; V gene: TRBV6-6
CDR3 DNA: TGCGCCAGCAGCTTGAATCAGGGGAATTCACCCCTCCACTTT; CDR3 protein: CASSLNQGNSPLHF; J gene: TRBJ1-6; D gene: NA; clone size: NA; V gene: TRBV5-1
CDR3 DNA: TGTGCCAGCAGCCAAGAAGTCCAGGCGTACGAGCAGTACTTC; CDR3 protein: CASSQEVQAYEQYF; J gene: TRBJ2-7; D gene: NA; clone size: NA; V gene: TRBV4-2
CDR3 DNA: TGTGCCAGCAGCACCTACAATGAGCAGTTCTTC; CDR3 protein: CASSTYNEQFF; J gene: TRBJ2-1; D gene: NA; clone size: NA; V gene: TRBV5-4
CDR3 DNA: TGTGCCAGTAGTATGGGAGAGCAGTTCTTC; CDR3 protein: CASSMGEQFF; J gene: TRBJ2-1; D gene: NA; clone size: NA; V gene: TRBV19